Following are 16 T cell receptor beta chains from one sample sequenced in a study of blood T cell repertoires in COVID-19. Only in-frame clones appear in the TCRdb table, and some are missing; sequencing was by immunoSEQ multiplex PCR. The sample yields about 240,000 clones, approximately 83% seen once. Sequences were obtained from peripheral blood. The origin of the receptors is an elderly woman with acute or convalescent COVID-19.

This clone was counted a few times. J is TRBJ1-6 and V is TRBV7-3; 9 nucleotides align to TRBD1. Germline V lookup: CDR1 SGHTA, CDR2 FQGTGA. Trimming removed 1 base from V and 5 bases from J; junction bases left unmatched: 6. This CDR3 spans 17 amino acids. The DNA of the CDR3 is TGTGCCAGCAGCTTAAGTCCCGGGACAGGGAATAATTCACCCCTCCACTTT. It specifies CASSLSPGTGNNSPLHF.

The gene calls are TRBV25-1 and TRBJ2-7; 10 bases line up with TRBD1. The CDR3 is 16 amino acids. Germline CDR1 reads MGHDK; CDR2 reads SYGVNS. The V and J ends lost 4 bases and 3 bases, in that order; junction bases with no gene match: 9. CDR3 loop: CASSAGTGARGYEQYF. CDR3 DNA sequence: TGTGCCAGCAGTGCCGGGACAGGGGCGCGGGGCTACGAGCAGTACTTC.

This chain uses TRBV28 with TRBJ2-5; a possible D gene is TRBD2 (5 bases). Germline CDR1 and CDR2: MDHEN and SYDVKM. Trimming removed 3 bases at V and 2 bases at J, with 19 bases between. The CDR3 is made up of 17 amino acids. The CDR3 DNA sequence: TGTGCCAGCAGTTTGCACCTAGCTTCTCTTTCACAAGAGACCCAGTACTTC. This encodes CASSLHLASLSQETQYF. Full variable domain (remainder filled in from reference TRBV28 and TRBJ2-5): DVKVTQSSRYLVKRTGEKVFLECVQDMDHENMFWYRQDPGLGLRLIYFSYDVKMKEKGDIPEGYSVSREKKERFSLILESASTNQTSMYLCASSLHLASLSQETQYFGPGTRLLVL.

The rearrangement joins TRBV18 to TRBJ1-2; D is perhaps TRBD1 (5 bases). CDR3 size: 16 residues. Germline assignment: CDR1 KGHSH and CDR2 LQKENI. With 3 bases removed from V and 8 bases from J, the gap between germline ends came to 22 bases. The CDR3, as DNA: TGTGCCAGCTCACCCTACCCCCCCGCGGGGGGGAAAGGCTACACCTTC. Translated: CASSPYPPAGGKGYTF.

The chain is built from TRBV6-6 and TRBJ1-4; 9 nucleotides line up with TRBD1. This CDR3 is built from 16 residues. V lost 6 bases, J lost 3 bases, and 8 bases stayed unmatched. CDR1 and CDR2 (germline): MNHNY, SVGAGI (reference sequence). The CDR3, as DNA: TGTGCCAGCAGCCCGACAGGGGGGATGTCTAATGAAAAACTGTTTTTT. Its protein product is CASSPTGGMSNEKLFF.

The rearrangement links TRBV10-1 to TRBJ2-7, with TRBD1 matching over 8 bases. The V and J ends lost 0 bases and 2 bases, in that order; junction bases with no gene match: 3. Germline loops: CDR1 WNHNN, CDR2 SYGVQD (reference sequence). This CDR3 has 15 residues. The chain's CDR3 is CASSESGTGTYEQYF. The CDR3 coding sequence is TGCGCCAGCAGTGAGTCGGGGACAGGCACCTACGAGCAGTACTTC.

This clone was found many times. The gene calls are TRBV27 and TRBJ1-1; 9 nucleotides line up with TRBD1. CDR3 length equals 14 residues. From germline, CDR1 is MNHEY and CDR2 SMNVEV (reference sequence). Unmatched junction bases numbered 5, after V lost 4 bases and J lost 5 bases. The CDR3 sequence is CASSSDRGRTEAFF. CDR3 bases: TGTGCCAGCAGTTCTGACAGGGGGAGGACTGAAGCTTTCTTT.

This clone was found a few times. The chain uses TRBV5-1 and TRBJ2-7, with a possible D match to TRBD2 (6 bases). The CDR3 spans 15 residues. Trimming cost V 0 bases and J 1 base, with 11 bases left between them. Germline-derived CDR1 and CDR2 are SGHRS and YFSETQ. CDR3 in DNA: TGCGCCAGCAGCTTGGGATTCGGGGGATCCTACGAGCAGTACTTC. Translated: CASSLGFGGSYEQYF.

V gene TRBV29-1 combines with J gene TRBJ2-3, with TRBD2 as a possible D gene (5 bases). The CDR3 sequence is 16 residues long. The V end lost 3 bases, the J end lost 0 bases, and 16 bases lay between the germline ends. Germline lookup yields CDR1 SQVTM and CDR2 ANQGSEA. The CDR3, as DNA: TGCAGCGTTGATACCCGACAAACTAGTAGCACAGATACGCAGTATTTT. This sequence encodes CSVDTRQTSSTDTQYF.

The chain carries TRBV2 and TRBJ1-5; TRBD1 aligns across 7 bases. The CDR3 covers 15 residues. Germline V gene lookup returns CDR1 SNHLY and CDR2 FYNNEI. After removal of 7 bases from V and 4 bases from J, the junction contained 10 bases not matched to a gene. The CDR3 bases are TGTGCCAGCACTTCATCCGGGACAGAAAATCAGCCCCAGCATTTT. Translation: CASTSSGTENQPQHF. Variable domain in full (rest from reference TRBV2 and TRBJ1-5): EPEVTQTPSHQVTQMGQEVILRCVPISNHLYFYWYRQILGQKVEFLVSFYNNEISEKSEIFDDQFSVERPDGSNFTLKIRSTKLEDSAMYFCASTSSGTENQPQHFGDGTRLSIL.

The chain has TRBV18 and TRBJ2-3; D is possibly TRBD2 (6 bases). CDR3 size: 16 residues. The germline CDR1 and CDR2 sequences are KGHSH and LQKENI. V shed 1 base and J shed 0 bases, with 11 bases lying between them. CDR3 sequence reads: CASSPHGGVSTDTQYF. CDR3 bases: TGTGCCAGCTCACCACATGGCGGGGTAAGCACAGATACGCAGTATTTT.

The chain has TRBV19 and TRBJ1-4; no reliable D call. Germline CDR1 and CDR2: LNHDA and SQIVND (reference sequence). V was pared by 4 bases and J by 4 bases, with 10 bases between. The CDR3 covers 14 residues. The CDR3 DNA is TGTGCCAGTAGTAGGACGGACTTTAATGAAAAACTGTTTTTT. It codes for CASSRTDFNEKLFF.

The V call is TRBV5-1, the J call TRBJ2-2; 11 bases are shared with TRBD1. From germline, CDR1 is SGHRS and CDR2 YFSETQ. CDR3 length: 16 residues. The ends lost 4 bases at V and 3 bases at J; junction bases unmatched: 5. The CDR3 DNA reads TGCGCCAGCAGCCAAGGGACAGGGGGGGACACCGGGGAGCTGTTTTTT. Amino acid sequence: CASSQGTGGDTGELFF.

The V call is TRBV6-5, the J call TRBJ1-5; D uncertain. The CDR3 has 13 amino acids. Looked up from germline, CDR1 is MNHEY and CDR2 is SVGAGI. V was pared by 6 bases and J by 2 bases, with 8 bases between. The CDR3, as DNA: TGTGCCAGCAGCATCGGGGGCAATCAGCCCCAGCATTTT. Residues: CASSIGGNQPQHF.

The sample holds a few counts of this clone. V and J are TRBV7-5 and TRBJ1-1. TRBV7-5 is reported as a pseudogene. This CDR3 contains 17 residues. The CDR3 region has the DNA TGTGCCAGAAGCACCCCAAGCGGACTGTTCATGAACACTGAAGCTTTCTTT. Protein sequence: CARSTPSGLFMNTEAFF.

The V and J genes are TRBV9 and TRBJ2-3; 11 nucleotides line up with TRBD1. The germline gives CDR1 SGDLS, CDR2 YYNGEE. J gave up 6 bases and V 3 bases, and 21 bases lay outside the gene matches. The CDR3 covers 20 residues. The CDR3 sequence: CASSARGQGAGIAGADTQYF. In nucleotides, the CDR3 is TGTGCCAGCAGCGCCCGAGGACAGGGGGCTGGCATAGCGGGGGCCGATACGCAGTATTTT.